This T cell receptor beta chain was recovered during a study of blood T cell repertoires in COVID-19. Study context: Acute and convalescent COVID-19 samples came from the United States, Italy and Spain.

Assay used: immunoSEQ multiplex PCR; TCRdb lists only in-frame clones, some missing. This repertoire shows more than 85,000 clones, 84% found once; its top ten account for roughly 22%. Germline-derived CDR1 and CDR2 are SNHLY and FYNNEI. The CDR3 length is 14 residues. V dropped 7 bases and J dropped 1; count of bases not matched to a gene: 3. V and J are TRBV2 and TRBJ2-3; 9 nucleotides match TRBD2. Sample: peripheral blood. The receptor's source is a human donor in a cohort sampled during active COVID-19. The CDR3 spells CASTVAGGTDTQYF. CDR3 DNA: TGTGCCAGCACCGTAGCGGGGGGCACAGATACGCAGTATTTT.